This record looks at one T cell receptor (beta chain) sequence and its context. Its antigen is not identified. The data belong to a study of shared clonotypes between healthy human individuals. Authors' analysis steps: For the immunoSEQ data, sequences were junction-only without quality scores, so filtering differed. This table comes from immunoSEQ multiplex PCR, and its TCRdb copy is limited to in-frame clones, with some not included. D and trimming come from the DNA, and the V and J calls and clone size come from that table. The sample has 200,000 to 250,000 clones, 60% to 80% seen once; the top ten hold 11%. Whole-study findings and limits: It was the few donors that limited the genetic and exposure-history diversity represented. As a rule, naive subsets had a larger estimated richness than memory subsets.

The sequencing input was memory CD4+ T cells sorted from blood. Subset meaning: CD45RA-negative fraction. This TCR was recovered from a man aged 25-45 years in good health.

The DNA of the CDR3 is TGTGCCATCAGTGACAGGGACAGGGCTCGAGAGACCCAGTACTTC. Translating gives CAISDRDRARETQYF. The chain carries TRBV10-3 and TRBJ2-5, with TRBD1 matching over 9 bases. The CDR3 covers 15 residues. The V and J ends lost 3 bases and 4 bases, in that order; junction bases with no gene match: 6. Germline values: CDR1 ENHRY, CDR2 SYGVKD.